One and the same sample provided the 28 T cell receptor beta chains below, sequenced in a study of blood T cells in healthy people across ages. Next came a second PCR, run for roughly 6 to 11 cycles, which used a sample-barcoded 5' primer along with a J-beta primer mix. MiXCR was run by TCRdb on the 5' RACE reads, yielding one entry per CDR3 protein. Among 800,000 to 950,000 distinct CDR3 sequences listed, roughly 35% were seen once. Sequencing input: blood. All receptors come from a man younger than 35 in good health.

This clonotype was picked up a small number of times. The chain is built from TRBV10-3 and TRBJ1-1; D is possibly TRBD1 (6 bases). The CDR3 runs to 15 residues. V was shortened by 7 bases and J by 5 bases, with 20 bases between the two germline ends. Germline V gene data show CDR1 as ENHRY and CDR2 as SYGVKD. The CDR3 DNA sequence: TGTGCCATCACAAGAGATGACGCCCAGGGGACTGAAGCTTTCTTT. It is translated as CAITRDDAQGTEAFF.

A word on this clonotype: Compared with germline, one end of the junction differs, possibly owing to a read error. J is TRBJ1-3 and V is TRBV4-2, with TRBD1 matching over 11 bases. CDR1 is LGHNA, CDR2 YNFKEQ, per germline. CDR3 length: 16 residues. CDR3 sequence reads: CASSQDPGQGANTTYF. CDR3 coding DNA: TGTGCCAGCAGCCAAGATCCCGGACAGGGGGCAAACACCACATATTTT.

V and J are TRBV6-5 and TRBJ2-3; TRBD2 might be the D (6 bases). Trimming shortened V by 2 bases and J by 8 bases, and 17 bases separated the two germline ends. The V gene's germline CDR1 is MNHEY and CDR2 SVGAGI. The CDR3 contains 15 residues. The DNA for the CDR3 is TGTGCCAGCAGTTACATGGGGCTAGCGAAAGGTACGCAGTATTTT. Translation: CASSYMGLAKGTQYF.

For this clonotype: The junction differs from germline at one of its ends, possibly a read error. The V call is TRBV25-1, the J call TRBJ1-1, with 7 nucleotides matching TRBD1. The CDR3 consists of 15 residues. Germline CDR1 is MGHDK and CDR2 is SYGVNS. The CDR3 protein is CAGSGRDRVNTEAFF. CDR3 DNA sequence: TGTGCCGGCAGTGGCCGGGACAGAGTGAACACTGAAGCTTTCTTT.

This clonotype turned up a few times. The rearrangement uses TRBV9 and TRBJ2-1; 7 bases line up with TRBD1. The V gene's germline CDR1 is SGDLS and CDR2 YYNGEE. Trimming at V came to 0 bases and at J to 4 bases, leaving 4 bases not matched to a gene. CDR3 length equals 15 residues. The chain's CDR3 is CASSVASTGYNEQFF. The CDR3 coding sequence is TGTGCCAGCAGCGTAGCCTCGACAGGGTACAATGAGCAGTTCTTC.

Comment on this clonotype: With a much larger clone just one base away, this may be a read error. The CDR3 is CASGHASGERGNEQFF. CDR3 coding DNA: TGCGCCAGCGGCCATGCAAGCGGGGAGAGGGGCAATGAGCAGTTCTTC. This chain uses TRBV4-1 with TRBJ2-1, with 7 positions matching TRBD2. This CDR3 has 16 amino acids. Germline V gives CDR1 MGHRA, CDR2 YSYEKL.

This clonotype was observed a handful of times. The chain combines TRBV2 with TRBJ1-4; 8 bases align to TRBD1. J was trimmed by 5 bases and V by 6 bases; bases with no gene match: 5. The CDR3 loop spans 14 amino acids. CDR1 and CDR2 from the germline V gene are SNHLY and FYNNEI. The CDR3 loop reads CASSRGPINEKLFF. As DNA, the CDR3 is TGTGCCAGCAGCAGGGGGCCCATAAATGAAAAACTGTTTTTT.

To note about this clonotype: The junction departs from the called germline gene at one end, perhaps through a read error. This chain uses TRBV6-5 with TRBJ2-5; 10 bases are shared with TRBD1. Germline V CDR1 and CDR2: MNHEY, SVGAGI. This CDR3 spans 16 amino acids. CDR3 nucleotides: TGTGCCAGCAGGGACAGGGGGTATGGACGTCAAGAGACTCAGTACTTC. Its translation: CASRDRGYGRQETQYF.

This clonotype was detected a few times. Here the CDR3 DNA reads TGTGCCAGCAGCCTGGATAGCTCTGGAAACACCATATATTTT. Translated, it gives CASSLDSSGNTIYF. V usage is TRBV7-2 and J usage is TRBJ1-3; D is unclear. Trimming cost V 5 bases and J 0 bases, with 8 bases left between them. The CDR3 totals 14 residues. Germline assignment: CDR1 SGHTA and CDR2 FQGNSA. The whole variable domain, filled in from reference TRBV7-2 and TRBJ1-3, reads GAGVSQSPSNKVTEKGKDVELRCDPISGHTALYWYRQSLGQGLEFLIYFQGNSAPDKSGLPSDRFSAERTGGSVSTLTIQRTQQEDSAVYLCASSLDSSGNTIYFGEGSWLTVV.

The chain has TRBV20-1 and TRBJ2-1; 8 bases fit TRBD2. The V segment lost 3 bases and the J segment 4 bases; nucleotides outside the gene matches: 5. Germline V gives CDR1 DFQATT, CDR2 SNEGSKA (reference sequence). The CDR3 covers 14 residues. The CDR3 loop reads CSASGGAGYNEQFF. As DNA, the CDR3 is TGCAGTGCTAGCGGGGGGGCCGGGTACAATGAGCAGTTCTTC.

This clonotype was seen repeatedly, ten times or more. The CDR3 sequence is CSGQHQETQYF. As DNA, the CDR3 is TGCAGTGGACAGCACCAAGAGACCCAGTACTTC. The genes are TRBV20-1 and TRBJ2-5, with D perhaps TRBD1 (5 bases). V lost 7 bases and J lost 0, with 6 bases in between. The CDR3 sequence is 11 residues long. The germline V gene encodes CDR1 DFQATT and CDR2 SNEGSKA (reference sequence).

The chain combines TRBV5-1 with TRBJ1-2; D ambiguous. CDR1 is SGHRS, CDR2 YFSETQ, per germline. The CDR3 has 13 residues. The V end lost 4 bases, the J end lost 2 bases, and 9 bases lay between the germline ends. In DNA form, the CDR3 reads TGCGCCAGCAGCGTCAATAACAACTATGGCTACACCTTC. Its translation is CASSVNNNYGYTF.

This clonotype has ten or more counts. The CDR3 spells CASSQVGTGTDTQYF. In nucleotides, the CDR3 is TGTGCCAGCAGCCAAGTCGGGACAGGGACAGATACGCAGTATTTT. The chain couples TRBV3-1 to TRBJ2-3, with 9 bases matching TRBD1. The CDR3 consists of 15 residues. Germline trimming cut 1 base from V and 3 bases from J; bases unmatched to any gene: 2. CDR1 and CDR2 from the germline V gene are LGHDT and YNNKEL (reference sequence).

This clonotype turned up a few times. The rearrangement links TRBV7-2 to TRBJ1-5, with 7 bases lining up with TRBD1. V lost 5 bases, J lost 2 bases, and 3 bases stayed unmatched. Germline V gene lookup returns CDR1 SGHTA and CDR2 FQGNSA. CDR3 length equals 14 residues. The chain's CDR3 is CASSPTGRNQPQHF. The CDR3 DNA sequence: TGTGCCAGCAGCCCGACAGGGCGCAATCAGCCCCAGCATTTT.

The V and J genes are TRBV2 and TRBJ1-1; 7 nucleotides agree with TRBD1. Germline V CDR1 and CDR2: SNHLY, FYNNEI. The CDR3 extends over 12 amino acids. Trimming removed 7 bases from V and 6 bases from J; junction bases left unmatched: 5. The CDR3 sequence: CASMRQGAEAFF. In DNA, the CDR3 is TGTGCCAGCATGCGACAGGGCGCTGAAGCTTTCTTT.

The J gene is TRBJ2-3, the V gene TRBV6-1, with 10 bases identical to TRBD1. The CDR3 is 18 amino acids. V was clipped by 5 bases and J by 10 bases; unmatched bases: 21. The germline CDR1 and CDR2 sequences are MNHNS and SASEGT. CDR3 region: CASSTPPSDRGRSPPQYF. CDR3 nucleotides: TGTGCCAGCAGTACACCACCGTCAGACAGGGGGCGATCCCCCCCGCAGTATTTT.

This clonotype was seen ten or more times. J is TRBJ1-4 and V is TRBV20-1; 8 nucleotides agree with TRBD1. The ends lost 1 base at V and 7 bases at J; junction bases unmatched: 14. CDR3 length: 17 residues. CDR1 is DFQATT and CDR2 is SNEGSKA in the germline V gene (reference sequence). CDR3 protein: CSARGAVPDRGGEKLFF. CDR3 DNA sequence: TGCAGTGCTAGAGGCGCCGTTCCCGACAGGGGCGGTGAAAAACTGTTTTTT.

J is TRBJ1-5 and V is TRBV7-9; 9 nucleotides match TRBD1. Germline V gene sequence: CDR1 SEHNR, CDR2 FQNEAQ (reference sequence). The CDR3 is 14 amino acids. Unmatched junction bases numbered 5, after V lost 5 bases and J lost 6 bases. The CDR3 sequence: CASSTGTGLQPQHF. Here the CDR3 DNA reads TGTGCCAGCAGCACCGGGACAGGGCTTCAGCCCCAGCATTTT.

CDR3 sequence: CASSPPGTYRNQPQHF. For the CDR3, the DNA is TGTGCCAGCTCACCACCAGGGACGTATCGCAATCAGCCCCAGCATTTT. V usage is TRBV18 and J usage is TRBJ1-5, with a possible D match to TRBD1 (5 bases). The CDR3 contains 16 residues. Germline loops: CDR1 KGHSH, CDR2 LQKENI. V was cut by 0 bases and J by 2 bases, with 11 bases left in between.

V gene TRBV7-9 combines with J gene TRBJ2-5, with D possibly matching TRBD2 (5 bases). Trimming took off 3 bases at V and 3 bases at J, with 8 bases between the two ends. CDR1 SEHNR and CDR2 FQNEAQ come from the germline V gene (reference sequence). The CDR3 totals 13 residues. DNA for the CDR3: TGTGCCAGCAGCTTCGGGAAAAAAGAGACCCAGTACTTC. Protein: CASSFGKKETQYF.

This clonotype came up a few times. The chain uses TRBV7-2 and TRBJ2-1, with D perhaps TRBD2 (5 bases). Germline CDR1 and CDR2: SGHTA and FQGNSA. The CDR3 extends over 13 amino acids. Trimming left V 1 base short and J 13 bases short, with 14 bases between. The CDR3 nucleotides are TGTGCCAGCAGCTTAGTGAGGGAAGAGACCCAGTTCTTC. This codes for CASSLVREETQFF.

The rearrangement links TRBV7-2 to TRBJ2-7, with TRBD1 matching 7 bases. CDR3 length: 14 residues. V lost 5 bases to trimming and J lost 7 bases; unmatched junction nucleotides: 11. Germline V gene lookup returns CDR1 SGHTA and CDR2 FQGNSA. CDR3: CASSVGRGRNEQYF. CDR3 nucleotides: TGTGCCAGCAGCGTGGGCAGGGGGAGAAATGAGCAGTACTTC.

To note about this clonotype: A much more abundant neighbour one base away suggests this may be a read error. The J gene is TRBJ2-7, the V gene TRBV21-1. TRBV21-1 is a documented pseudogene. The CDR3 runs 14 residues. CDR3 region: CAGSKAVISYEQYF. The CDR3 nucleotides read TGTGCCGGCAGCAAAGCGGTGATCTCCTACGAGCAGTACTTC.

The chain uses TRBV5-1 and TRBJ1-1; D gene unclear. The V end was cut by 4 bases, the J end by 1 base, with 11 bases between. This CDR3 region has 14 residues. Germline V gives CDR1 SGHRS, CDR2 YFSETQ. For the CDR3, the DNA is TGCGCCAGCAGCGCCCAAGGAACGAACACTGAAGCTTTCTTT. Translation: CASSAQGTNTEAFF.

The rearrangement uses TRBV5-6 and TRBJ2-3; the D gene is possibly TRBD1 (6 bases). Germline-derived CDR1 and CDR2 are SGHDT and YYEEEE. The germline V and J ends were trimmed by 7 bases and 6 bases, with 18 bases remaining between them. The length of the CDR3 is 14 residues. CDR3: CASHPLGQGDTQYF. The CDR3 DNA is TGTGCCAGCCACCCACTCGGGCAGGGGGATACGCAGTATTTT.

Notes on this clonotype: A read error may produce the germline difference seen at one junction end. The chain couples TRBV18 to TRBJ2-1; D is unresolved. The CDR3 covers 11 residues. CDR1 and CDR2 (germline): KGHSH, LQKENI. In DNA form, the CDR3 reads TGTGCCGGCTCACCGAAAAATGAGCAGTTCTTC. Protein product: CAGSPKNEQFF.

The rearrangement joins TRBV7-2 to TRBJ1-5, with D perhaps matching TRBD1 (6 bases). Germline V lookup: CDR1 SGHTA, CDR2 FQGNSA. The CDR3 length is 14 residues. The ends were cut back, 2 bases at V and 7 bases at J, with 12 bases in the middle. CDR3 nucleotide sequence: TGTGCCAGCAGCTTACAGACAGGCGCACAGCCCCAGCATTTT. Amino acids: CASSLQTGAQPQHF.

The rearrangement joins TRBV3-1 to TRBJ2-2, with D hard to call. The CDR3 has 14 amino acids. The V end was cut by 4 bases, the J end by 3 bases, with 9 bases between. From germline, CDR1 is LGHDT and CDR2 YNNKEL (reference sequence). In DNA, the CDR3 is TGTGCCAGCAGCCCTCGGGCAGACACCGGGGAGCTGTTTTTT. It encodes CASSPRADTGELFF.